What follows are 24 T cell receptor beta chains derived from one specimen sequenced in a study. TCRdb ran MiXCR on the RT-PCR reads and lists one entry per CDR3 protein. Here the sample spans 650,000 to 800,000 distinct CDR3 sequences, approximately 14% being singletons. Input material: memory CD4+ T cells from blood. The receptors come from a female donor in good health, serving as a healthy control.

This clonotype appeared a few times. The CDR3 here is CASSPGTTQYF. The DNA for the CDR3 is TGTGCCAGCAGCCCCGGGACTACGCAGTATTTT. J is TRBJ2-3 and V is TRBV5-6; perhaps D is TRBD1 or TRBD2 (5 bases each). Germline CDR1 SGHDT, CDR2 YYEEEE. The CDR3 contains 11 residues. Trimming removed 4 bases at V and 8 bases at J, with 8 bases between.

This clonotype was detected ten times or more. This chain uses TRBV6-2 or TRBV6-3 with TRBJ2-1; 10 nucleotides line up with TRBD1. This CDR3 has 14 residues. V was clipped by 6 bases and J by 7 bases; unmatched bases: 6. Germline V gene data show CDR1 as MNHEY and CDR2 as SVGEGT. The CDR3 loop is CASRGQGRVNEQFF. The CDR3 DNA is TGTGCCAGCAGGGGACAGGGGAGGGTGAATGAGCAGTTCTTC.

The chain links TRBV5-1 to TRBJ2-7; 10 positions match TRBD2. The CDR3 has 14 amino acids. Looked up from germline, CDR1 is SGHRS and CDR2 is YFSETQ. The ends lost 7 bases at V and 2 bases at J; junction bases unmatched: 6. The CDR3 DNA sequence: TGCGCCAGCGGTCCTACTAGCGGGACCTACGAGCAGTACTTC. This gives the protein CASGPTSGTYEQYF.

Only one count was recorded for this clonotype. The V and J genes are TRBV5-1 and TRBJ1-4, with 7 bases that match TRBD1. Germline-derived CDR1 and CDR2 are SGHRS and YFSETQ. V shed 3 bases, J shed 3 bases, and the junction held 8 bases outside the gene matches. The CDR3 has 16 residues. The CDR3 DNA follows: TGCGCCAGCAGCTCACAGCAGGGGGTGCCTAATGAAAAACTGTTTTTT. Amino acid sequence: CASSSQQGVPNEKLFF.

Details on this clonotype: One base away lies a much larger clone, so this may be a sequencing read error. The chain uses TRBV4-3 and TRBJ2-7, with unresolved D. There are 17 residues in the CDR3. Germline loops: CDR1 LGHNA, CDR2 YSLEER. Trimming pared 2 bases from V and 2 bases from J, leaving 19 bases between. The CDR3 DNA follows: TGCGCCAGCAGCCAAAATTGGGGTCTGGGCAGGACCTACGAGCAGTACTTC. Translation: CASSQNWGLGRTYEQYF.

This clonotype was found many times. The chain joins TRBV12-3 or TRBV12-4 to TRBJ2-7; 9 bases align to TRBD2. The junction had 6 bases not matched to a gene; V was cut back by 3 bases and J by 6 bases. There are 14 residues in the CDR3. The CDR3: CASSFVSGSGEQYF. The DNA for the CDR3 is TGTGCCAGCAGTTTCGTTAGCGGGAGCGGCGAGCAGTACTTC.

This clonotype was recorded many times. The chain carries TRBV12-3 or TRBV12-4 and TRBJ2-3, with D hard to call. With 6 bases removed from V and 3 bases from J, the gap between germline ends came to 10 bases. The CDR3 consists of 13 residues. CDR3 sequence reads: CASSLLRTDTQYF. For the CDR3, the DNA is TGTGCCAGCAGCCTACTGCGGACAGATACGCAGTATTTT.

The chain couples TRBV5-1 to TRBJ1-1; D uncertain. V lost 0 bases to trimming and J lost 2 bases, with 11 bases between them. Germline CDR1 is SGHRS and CDR2 is YFSETQ. This CDR3 is built from 15 residues. CDR3 nucleotides: TGCGCCAGCAGCTTGGCCTTGGGAGCTAACACTGAAGCTTTCTTT. Protein sequence: CASSLALGANTEAFF.

The rearrangement links TRBV7-8 to TRBJ2-7; 7 bases align to TRBD1. The CDR3 totals 14 residues. The germline CDR1 and CDR2 sequences are SGHVS and FQNEAQ. After removal of 4 bases from V and 3 bases from J, the junction contained 6 bases not matched to a gene. CDR3 protein: CASSSDRDGYEQYF. DNA for the CDR3: TGTGCCAGCAGCTCCGACAGGGACGGCTACGAGCAGTACTTC.

A few counts support this clonotype. The rearrangement uses TRBV12-3 or TRBV12-4 and TRBJ2-2; D ambiguous. This CDR3 is 15 amino acids long. V was shortened by 6 bases and J by 0 bases, with 11 bases between the two germline ends. The DNA of the CDR3 is TGTGCCAGCAGGCTAAGGGCCGCGAACACCGGGGAGCTGTTTTTT. Translating it yields CASRLRAANTGELFF.

With respect to this clonotype: It may be a read error: a sequence one base away is much more abundant. The chain is built from TRBV4-3 and TRBJ2-7; D may be TRBD2 (5 bases). CDR3 length: 14 amino acids. V was cut by 0 bases and J by 3 bases, with 9 bases left in between. Germline CDR1 reads LGHNA; CDR2 reads YSLEER. DNA for the CDR3: TGCGCCAGCAGCCAAGATCGGACTGGCTACGAGCAGTACTTC. Protein sequence: CASSQDRTGYEQYF.

J is TRBJ1-2 and V is TRBV10-3; TRBD1 might be the D (5 bases). Germline-derived CDR1 and CDR2 are ENHRY and SYGVKD. Trimming removed 6 bases from V and 3 bases from J, with 11 bases in between. This CDR3 is 13 amino acids long. The CDR3 sequence: CAIRGQGDYGYTF. In nucleotides, the CDR3 is TGTGCCATCAGAGGACAAGGAGACTATGGCTACACCTTC.

The rearrangement links TRBV27 to TRBJ2-5; D gene ambiguous. V shed 2 bases and J shed 5 bases, with 9 bases lying between them. Germline assignment: CDR1 MNHEY and CDR2 SMNVEV (reference sequence). The CDR3 is 13 amino acids. The CDR3 sequence is CASSLDGRETQYF. CDR3 bases: TGTGCCAGCAGTTTAGATGGGCGGGAGACCCAGTACTTC.

This clonotype was seen a few times. The J gene is TRBJ1-1, the V gene TRBV6-5, with a weak D call TRBD1 (5 bases). Trimming cost V 5 bases and J 4 bases, with 8 bases left between them. The CDR3 spans 12 residues. Per the germline V gene, CDR1 is MNHEY and CDR2 is SVGAGI. CDR3 region: CASSPGTTEAFF. CDR3 nucleotides: TGTGCCAGCAGTCCAGGGACCACTGAAGCTTTCTTT.

Only a few counts were recorded for this clonotype. The chain recombines TRBV6-5 with TRBJ2-3; 7 bases agree with TRBD1. The J segment lost 5 bases and the V segment lost 6 bases, leaving 8 bases of the junction unmatched. There are 14 residues in the CDR3. Germline CDR1 reads MNHEY; CDR2 reads SVGAGI. As DNA, the CDR3 is TGTGCCAGCAGCGGACAGGTGGGCTTAGATACGCAGTATTTT. It specifies CASSGQVGLDTQYF.

The chain employs TRBV20-1 and TRBJ2-7, with D unresolved. The V and J ends lost 3 bases and 2 bases respectively, with 11 bases between them. Germline V lookup: CDR1 DFQATT, CDR2 SNEGSKA (reference sequence). The CDR3 spans 13 residues. CDR3 coding DNA: TGCAGTGCTAGTTCGGACCGTGCCTACGAGCAGTACTTC. This translates into CSASSDRAYEQYF.

The chain links TRBV20-1 to TRBJ1-4; D is ambiguous. The CDR3 spans 14 residues. CDR1 is DFQATT and CDR2 is SNEGSKA in the germline V gene (reference sequence). V lost 5 bases and J lost 10, with 20 bases in between. DNA for the CDR3: TGCAGTGCTGGAAGTGGGGTCAGCCGGGCAAAACTGTTTTTT. Encoded protein: CSAGSGVSRAKLFF.

This clonotype was picked up a small number of times. The gene calls are TRBV20-1 and TRBJ2-7; 9 bases match TRBD2. Germline V gene lookup returns CDR1 DFQATT and CDR2 SNEGSKA (reference sequence). This CDR3 spans 14 amino acids. Trimming cost V 3 bases and J 0 bases; bases outside gene matches: 3. The CDR3 loop reads CSARLAGTSYEQYF. CDR3 in DNA: TGCAGTGCTAGGCTAGCGGGAACCTCCTACGAGCAGTACTTC.

This clonotype occurred many times. The chain employs TRBV7-2 and TRBJ2-1; 10 nucleotides line up with TRBD2. This CDR3 contains 16 residues. Looked up from germline, CDR1 is SGHTA and CDR2 is FQGNSA. The J segment lost 7 bases and the V segment lost 7 bases, leaving 13 bases of the junction unmatched. CDR3: CASNPTRLAGVNEQFF. The DNA for the CDR3 is TGTGCCAGCAACCCTACGAGGCTAGCGGGAGTGAATGAGCAGTTCTTC.

This clonotype was found a few times. The chain links TRBV12-3 or TRBV12-4 to TRBJ2-1; TRBD1 or TRBD2 may be the D gene (5 bases each). V lost 5 bases, J lost 12 bases, and 14 bases lay in between. This CDR3 spans 12 amino acids. CDR3 DNA sequence: TGTGCCAGCAGTCTTGGGACGGCCGCGCAGTTCTTC. It codes for CASSLGTAAQFF.

In its sample, this clonotype was seen once. A much larger clone is a single base away; this may be a read error. The genes are TRBV20-1 and TRBJ2-5; 7 bases agree with TRBD2. Germline CDR1 and CDR2: DFQATT and SNEGSKA (reference sequence). The CDR3 totals 12 residues. The CDR3 loop is CRPRGREKTQYF. CDR3 coding DNA: TGCAGGCCCCGGGGGAGGGAAAAGACCCAGTACTTC.

In its sample, this clonotype was seen a few times. The chain is built from TRBV6-2 or TRBV6-3 and TRBJ2-7, with a possible D match to TRBD1 (6 bases). The CDR3 totals 15 residues. V was shortened by 5 bases and J by 2 bases, with 16 bases between the two germline ends. Germline CDR1 is MNHEY and CDR2 is SVGEGT. CDR3 region: CASSPKYRDPYEQYF. The CDR3 bases are TGTGCCAGCAGTCCGAAGTACAGGGACCCCTACGAGCAGTACTTC.

This clonotype was detected a few times. The chain uses TRBV12-5 and TRBJ1-1; D remains unclear. The CDR3 is 16 amino acids. The V end was cut by 1 base, the J end by 0 bases, with 12 bases between. Germline V gives CDR1 LGHNT, CDR2 FRNRAP. CDR3 in DNA: TGTGCTAGTGGTTTGGGAGTGATGGCGATGAACACTGAAGCTTTCTTT. As protein: CASGLGVMAMNTEAFF.

The J gene is TRBJ1-1, the V gene TRBV5-1, with TRBD1 as a possible D gene (5 bases). CDR1 is SGHRS, CDR2 YFSETQ, per germline. The ends were cut back, 0 bases at V and 4 bases at J, with 13 bases in the middle. This CDR3 has 15 amino acids. The CDR3 loop reads CASSLVGGGVTEAFF. The CDR3 DNA reads TGCGCCAGCAGCTTGGTTGGGGGAGGAGTCACTGAAGCTTTCTTT.